This paragraph covers one T cell receptor (beta chain) sequence. No antigen is known for it. This sample is drawn from a study of cytomegalovirus exposure and HLA in healthy donors. Study information: HLA-typed donors contributed some 85 million unique TCRs, which were held in an early data release. Study results and limitations: An apparent linkage of common viral pathogens to several of the most significant clusters emerged in a later analysis.

13 Jbeta primers and 60 Vbeta primers were used for the PCR. The protocol was immunoSEQ multiplex PCR, while the TCRdb copy is restricted to in-frame clones and leaves out a portion. The sample holds about 150,000 clones; around three quarters are singletons and the top ten take roughly 2%. The receptor was isolated from a woman aged 55 to 70 in good health and CMV-seropositive. Specimen: PBMCs.

The CDR3 nucleotides read TGTGCCAGCAGTGAACGTAGCAACTATGGCTACACCTTC. Amino acid sequence: CASSERSNYGYTF. This chain uses TRBV6-1 with TRBJ1-2, with D unclear. Trimming stripped 2 bases from V and 2 bases from J, with 6 bases between. The CDR3 is made up of 13 amino acids. Germline V CDR1 and CDR2: MNHNS, SASEGT.